Listed here are 27 T cell receptor beta chains from one sample, sequenced in a study of CD8 T cells in Susac syndrome. RNA, at about 0.45 to 1 ug, was reverse transcribed with random hexamers. A single record per CDR3 protein comes from TCRdb applying MiXCR to the immunoSEQ multiplex PCR reads. Of under 200,000 distinct CDR3 sequences detected, around 90% appear once; the ten largest clones hold around 0.085%. What was sequenced was CD4+ T cells from PBMCs. These TCRs come from a human donor with Susac syndrome.

The V gene is TRBV24-1, the J gene TRBJ2-1; 10 positions agree with TRBD2. The V segment lost 3 bases and the J segment 10 bases; nucleotides outside the gene matches: 11. The germline V gene has CDR1 KGHDR and CDR2 SFDVKD. The CDR3 is 16 amino acids. The chain's CDR3 is CATSDPGTSARWEQFF. CDR3 bases: TGTGCCACCAGTGATCCCGGGACTAGCGCCCGATGGGAGCAGTTCTTC.

The chain links TRBV27 to TRBJ1-2; D gene uncertain. From germline, CDR1 is MNHEY and CDR2 SMNVEV (reference sequence). V lost 4 bases, J lost 5 bases, and 14 bases lay in between. The CDR3 has 14 amino acids. CDR3 sequence: CASSSSFRSYGYTF. The DNA of the CDR3 is TGTGCCAGCAGTTCAAGCTTCCGGAGTTATGGCTACACCTTC.

The V gene is TRBV30, the J gene TRBJ2-7; D ambiguous. Germline V lookup: CDR1 GTSNPN, CDR2 SVGIG (reference sequence). Trimming pared 2 bases from V and 7 bases from J, leaving 18 bases between. There are 14 residues in the CDR3. The CDR3 here is CAWSLGLLRQEQYF. The CDR3 bases are TGTGCCTGGAGTTTAGGGCTTCTTCGGCAGGAGCAGTACTTC.

The chain combines TRBV4-1 with TRBJ2-7; 8 positions match TRBD2. CDR1 and CDR2 from the germline V gene are MGHRA and YSYEKL. The CDR3 covers 17 residues. The V segment lost 2 bases and the J segment 6 bases; nucleotides outside the gene matches: 15. In DNA form, the CDR3 reads TGCGCCAGCAGCCAACCAGAGGGAGCGGGAGATGCTCGCGAGCAGTACTTC. Translated: CASSQPEGAGDAREQYF.

The chain is built from TRBV5-1 and TRBJ2-5; perhaps TRBD2 as D (7 bases). This CDR3 comprises 15 residues. The germline V gene has CDR1 SGHRS and CDR2 YFSETQ. Trimming cost V 4 bases and J 3 bases, with 16 bases left between them. The chain's CDR3 is CASSIGQGGEETQYF. The CDR3 bases are TGCGCCAGCAGCATAGGACAAGGGGGGGAAGAGACCCAGTACTTC.

This chain connects TRBV5-4 to TRBJ1-2; a possible D gene is TRBD1 (5 bases). The CDR3 consists of 16 residues. V shed 1 base and J shed 0 bases, with 13 bases lying between them. Germline V gene sequence: CDR1 SGHNT, CDR2 YYREEE (reference sequence). The CDR3 loop is CASSLSGGRTNYGYTF. CDR3 coding DNA: TGTGCCAGCAGCTTGTCCGGGGGTAGGACTAACTATGGCTACACCTTC.

The V call is TRBV12-3 or TRBV12-4, the J call TRBJ2-7; TRBD1 aligns across 8 bases. The CDR3 runs to 14 residues. Unmatched junction bases numbered 5, after V lost 6 bases and J lost 1 base. The CDR3 sequence is CASRRQGLSYEQYF. DNA for the CDR3: TGTGCCAGCAGACGACAGGGGTTATCCTACGAGCAGTACTTC.

The chain combines TRBV2 with TRBJ2-7, with D perhaps matching TRBD2 (6 bases). The CDR3 has 14 residues. Per the germline V gene, CDR1 is SNHLY and CDR2 is FYNNEI. Trimming removed 10 bases from V and 4 bases from J, with 20 bases in between. The CDR3 is CATTRDSVGYEQYF. Here the CDR3 DNA reads TGTGCCACTACCCGGGACTCCGTAGGTTACGAGCAGTACTTC.

The V call is TRBV20-1, the J call TRBJ2-3; D perhaps matches TRBD2 (6 bases). The CDR3 is 14 amino acids. In germline, CDR1 is DFQATT, CDR2 SNEGSKA (reference sequence). V was pared by 1 base and J by 6 bases, with 14 bases between. DNA of the CDR3: TGCAGTGCTAGAGCCCCCACGGGGGATGATACGCAGTATTTT. This sequence encodes CSARAPTGDDTQYF.

The chain joins TRBV24-1 to TRBJ2-5; D assignment may be TRBD1 or TRBD2 (7 bases each). Germline lookup yields CDR1 KGHDR and CDR2 SFDVKD. The V and J ends lost 4 bases and 5 bases respectively, with 22 bases between them. The CDR3 length is 17 residues. The CDR3 DNA sequence: TGTGCCACCAGTGAGGTTAAGGGAGGGGGCGCCGGGGAGACCCAGTACTTC. It is translated as CATSEVKGGGAGETQYF.

This clonotype was recorded only once. The genes are TRBV5-1 and TRBJ1-4; D remains unclear. Germline CDR1 reads SGHRS; CDR2 reads YFSETQ. CDR3 size: 14 residues. V was cut by 0 bases and J by 5 bases, with 8 bases left in between. The CDR3 sequence: CASSLVSGNEKLFF. CDR3 coding DNA: TGCGCCAGCAGCTTGGTTTCCGGGAATGAAAAACTGTTTTTT.

The chain combines TRBV20-1 with TRBJ1-5; D call uncertain. The V and J ends lost 3 bases and 2 bases respectively, with 5 bases between them. Germline loops: CDR1 DFQATT, CDR2 SNEGSKA (reference sequence). The CDR3 covers 12 residues. In DNA form, the CDR3 reads TGCAGTGCTAGGAGGGGCAATCAGCCCCAGCATTTT. This codes for CSARRGNQPQHF.

The J gene is TRBJ1-2, the V gene TRBV4-1; 9 bases match TRBD1. Unmatched junction bases numbered 11, after V lost 1 base and J lost 8 bases. The CDR3 is 16 residues long. The germline V gene encodes CDR1 MGHRA and CDR2 YSYEKL. The CDR3 DNA follows: TGCGCCAGCAGCCAAGGGAACAGGGGGCGCATCGGCGGCTACACCTTC. Its protein is CASSQGNRGRIGGYTF.

The CDR3 sequence is CASSKDQTRSTYEQYF. DNA for the CDR3: TGTGCCAGCAGTAAGGACCAAACGCGCAGTACCTACGAGCAGTACTTC. The chain has TRBV21-1 and TRBJ2-7. TRBV21-1 is termed a pseudogene. The CDR3 consists of 16 residues.

The gene calls are TRBV6-1 and TRBJ2-1; 13 nucleotides agree with TRBD2. The germline CDR1 and CDR2 sequences are MNHNS and SASEGT. The CDR3 loop spans 18 amino acids. Trimming at V came to 8 bases and at J to 2 bases, leaving 12 bases not matched to a gene. For the CDR3, the DNA is TGTGCCAGCCTTCGATTTCAGGGACTAGCGGGACCCTACAATGAGCAGTTCTTC. This codes for CASLRFQGLAGPYNEQFF.

The rearrangement uses TRBV7-2 and TRBJ2-7, with D maybe TRBD1 (6 bases). The germline V and J ends were trimmed by 2 bases and 2 bases, with 19 bases remaining between them. This CDR3 is 17 amino acids long. CDR1 is SGHTA and CDR2 is FQGNSA in the germline V gene. For the CDR3, the DNA is TGTGCCAGCAGCTTAAGGCCCCAGGGGTATTTGACCTACGAGCAGTACTTC. Translation gives CASSLRPQGYLTYEQYF.

The V call is TRBV12-3 or TRBV12-4, the J call TRBJ1-4, with 7 bases matching TRBD1. Trimming at V came to 7 bases and at J to 5 bases, leaving 10 bases not matched to a gene. The CDR3 runs to 15 residues. In DNA form, the CDR3 reads TGTGCCAGCACCCATGACAGGGAGGGAAATGAAAAACTGTTTTTT. Residues: CASTHDREGNEKLFF.

The gene calls are TRBV30 and TRBJ2-5; 7 positions agree with TRBD1. Unmatched junction bases numbered 7, after V lost 1 base and J lost 5 bases. Germline-derived CDR1 and CDR2 are GTSNPN and SVGIG (reference sequence). This CDR3 is built from 14 residues. This chain's CDR3 is CAWSDLNRGETQYF. Here the CDR3 DNA reads TGTGCCTGGAGTGACCTAAACAGGGGTGAGACCCAGTACTTC.

The V call is TRBV13, the J call TRBJ1-2, with a possible D match to TRBD1 (6 bases). Trimming removed 5 bases at V and 4 bases at J, with 26 bases between. There are 18 residues in the CDR3. Germline V lookup: CDR1 PRHDT, CDR2 FYEKMQ (reference sequence). DNA of the CDR3: TGTGCCAGCAGCAAAGGGGGAAAGGACCGCTATCTCTCCTATGGCTACACCTTC. The encoded protein is CASSKGGKDRYLSYGYTF.

On this clonotype itself: One end of the junction does not line up with germline, which may come from a read error. The chain joins TRBV7-8 to TRBJ2-1; either TRBD1 or TRBD2 may fit D (5 bases each). This CDR3 spans 16 amino acids. Germline values: CDR1 SGHVS, CDR2 FQNEAQ. CDR3 loop: CASREREGLIYNGQFF. For the CDR3, the DNA is TGTGCCAGCCGCGAGAGAGAGGGGCTGATCTACAATGGGCAGTTCTTC.

V and J are TRBV5-1 and TRBJ2-7; 9 nucleotides line up with TRBD2. This CDR3 region has 15 residues. The J segment lost 4 bases and the V segment lost 4 bases, leaving 9 bases of the junction unmatched. The V gene's germline CDR1 is SGHRS and CDR2 YFSETQ. The CDR3 reads CASSHGSGGEYEQYF. The CDR3 DNA follows: TGCGCCAGCAGCCATGGTAGCGGGGGTGAGTACGAGCAGTACTTC.

The J gene is TRBJ2-7, the V gene TRBV29-1; tentative D call: TRBD1 (5 bases). V gave up 1 base and J gave up 2 bases, with 9 bases separating them. The CDR3 has 13 amino acids. Germline V gene sequence: CDR1 SQVTM, CDR2 ANQGSEA. The CDR3 loop reads CSVEGTTAYEQYF. Here the CDR3 DNA reads TGCAGCGTTGAAGGGACAACTGCCTACGAGCAGTACTTC.

The chain combines TRBV20-1 with TRBJ2-7; 8 positions match TRBD2. V was pared by 6 bases and J by 4 bases, with 8 bases of the junction left unmatched. Germline lookup yields CDR1 DFQATT and CDR2 SNEGSKA (reference sequence). The CDR3 consists of 13 residues. This CDR3 is CSAPSGGLYEQYF. CDR3 nucleotides: TGCAGTGCCCCGAGCGGGGGCCTTTACGAGCAGTACTTC.

This clonotype was recorded once. The chain uses TRBV20-1 and TRBJ2-5, with 13 positions matching TRBD2. J was trimmed by 6 bases and V by 6 bases; bases with no gene match: 10. The CDR3 is made up of 15 amino acids. The germline V gene has CDR1 DFQATT and CDR2 SNEGSKA (reference sequence). The CDR3 bases are TGCAGTGCGCCTAAGGGACTAGCGGGATTCCAGACCCAGTACTTC. Residues: CSAPKGLAGFQTQYF.

V and J are TRBV20-1 and TRBJ1-5; 7 bases agree with TRBD1. Germline CDR1 reads DFQATT; CDR2 reads SNEGSKA (reference sequence). Losses at the gene ends were 2 bases for V and 3 bases for J; bases not matched to a gene: 7. This CDR3 is 15 amino acids long. CDR3 DNA sequence: TGCAGTGCTAGACCCCTGGGACAGCCCAATCAGCCCCAGCATTTT. Protein: CSARPLGQPNQPQHF.

The chain carries TRBV5-4 and TRBJ2-3; D is ambiguous. Between the trimmed V and J ends, which lost 1 base and 4 bases, there was a span of 1 base. This CDR3 spans 11 amino acids. Germline loops: CDR1 SGHNT, CDR2 YYREEE (reference sequence). The CDR3 protein is CASSLSDTQYF. In DNA, the CDR3 is TGTGCCAGCAGCTTGTCAGATACGCAGTATTTT.

The chain employs TRBV19 and TRBJ2-2, with D perhaps given as TRBD1 or TRBD2 (6 bases each). The germline gives CDR1 LNHDA, CDR2 SQIVND (reference sequence). CDR3 size: 16 residues. V was pared by 1 base and J by 3 bases, with 12 bases between. This CDR3 is CASSIGRGSYTGELFF. CDR3 sequence (DNA): TGTGCCAGTAGTATAGGGAGGGGGTCATACACCGGGGAGCTGTTTTTT. Variable domain in full (rest from reference TRBV19 and TRBJ2-2): DGGITQSPKYLFRKEGQNVTLSCEQNLNHDAMYWYRQDPGQGLRLIYYSQIVNDFQKGDIAEGYSVSREKKESFPLTVTSAQKNPTAFYLCASSIGRGSYTGELFFGEGSRLTVL.